This T cell receptor beta chain derives from a study of regulatory T cells in long-lasting Graves disease. Looking at the study overall: Less than 3 months of antithyroid drugs had been taken by newly diagnosed Graves' patients. General observations from the study: There were preferences for TRBV28, TRBJ1-2 and TRBJ2-5 in persistent disease.

Trimming cost V 6 bases and J 4 bases, with 14 bases left between them. This CDR3 spans 14 amino acids. Researchers made TCR beta libraries by using iRepertoire HTBI primers and running Arm-PCR on CDR3 regions. TCRdb independently ran MiXCR on the multiplex PCR reads; one entry per CDR3 protein. The table shows about 400,000 distinct CDR3 sequences, with 16% occurring only once. The time point: newly diagnosed GD, antithyroid drugs for less than 3 months. PBMC RNA was the source of the TCR library. This clonotype has ten or more counts. Its matching antigen is unknown. These data also featured in a second study, about T cells in Graves' hyperthyroidism and ophthalmopathy.

This material consisted of peripheral blood mononuclear cells (PBMCs), taken at new diagnosis, from a patient treated with antithyroid drugs. This chain links TRBV12-3 or TRBV12-4 with TRBJ2-3; D may be TRBD1 or TRBD2 (5 bases each). The clonotype originates from a woman younger than 35 with Graves disease. The CDR3 coding sequence is TGTGCCAGCAGGGGGGAGTGGGGCTCAGATACGCAGTATTTT. It encodes CASRGEWGSDTQYF.